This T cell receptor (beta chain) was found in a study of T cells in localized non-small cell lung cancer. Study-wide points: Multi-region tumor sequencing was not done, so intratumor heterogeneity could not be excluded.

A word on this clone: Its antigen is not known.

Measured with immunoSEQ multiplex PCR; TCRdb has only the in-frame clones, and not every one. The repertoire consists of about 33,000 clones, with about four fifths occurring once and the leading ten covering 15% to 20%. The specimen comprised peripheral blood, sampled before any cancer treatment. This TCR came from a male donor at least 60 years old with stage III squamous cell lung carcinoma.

The DNA of the CDR3 is TGTGCCAGTAGTATTCGACCGGGAAGGGAGTACGAGCAGTACTTC. Translated: CASSIRPGREYEQYF. The chain recombines TRBV19 with TRBJ2-7, with a tentative D call TRBD2 (5 bases). The germline CDR1 and CDR2 sequences are LNHDA and SQIVND (reference sequence). The V and J ends lost 3 bases and 4 bases respectively, with 16 bases between them. The CDR3 runs 15 residues.